The present TCR beta chain was sequenced within a study of CD8 T cells in ankylosing spondylitis. Whole-study results and caveats: Made up of eight highly homologous variants, a TCR beta motif appeared characteristic of ankylosing spondylitis blood. In peripheral blood, disease-linked CD8+ clones occurred at relatively low frequencies.

On this clonotype: Its antigen is as yet unknown.

After removal of 5 bases from V and 7 bases from J, the junction contained 13 bases not matched to a gene. This CDR3 has 17 residues. CDR1 is SGHTA and CDR2 is FQGTGA in the germline V gene. TCRdb independently ran MiXCR on the 5' RACE reads; one entry per CDR3 protein. The table includes hundreds of thousands of distinct CDR3 sequences, roughly a tenth detected once. The V and J genes are TRBV7-3 and TRBJ2-1, with TRBD2 identical over 11 bases. This TCR came from a male donor with ankylosing spondylitis or in good health (not recorded which). The specimen was blood, either unsorted or a sorted T cell fraction (not recorded which). As DNA, the CDR3 is TGTGCCAGCAGCCCGACCCCCCTAGCGGGGGGACTGAATGAGCAGTTCTTC. Its protein is CASSPTPLAGGLNEQFF.